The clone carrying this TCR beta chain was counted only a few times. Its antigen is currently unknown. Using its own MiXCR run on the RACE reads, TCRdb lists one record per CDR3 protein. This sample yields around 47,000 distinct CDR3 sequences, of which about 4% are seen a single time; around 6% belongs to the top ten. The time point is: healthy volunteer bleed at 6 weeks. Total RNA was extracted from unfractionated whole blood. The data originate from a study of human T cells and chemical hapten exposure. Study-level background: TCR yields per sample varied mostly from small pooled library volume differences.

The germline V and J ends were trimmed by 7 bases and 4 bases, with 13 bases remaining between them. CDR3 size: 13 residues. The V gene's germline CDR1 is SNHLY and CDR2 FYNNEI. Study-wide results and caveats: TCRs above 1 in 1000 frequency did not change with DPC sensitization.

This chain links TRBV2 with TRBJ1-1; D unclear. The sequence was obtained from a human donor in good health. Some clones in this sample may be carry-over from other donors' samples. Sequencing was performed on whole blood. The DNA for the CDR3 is TGTGCCAGCACGCAATCCGGGTTCACTGAAGCTTTCTTT. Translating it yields CASTQSGFTEAFF.